The 3 T cell receptor beta chains listed next were all sequenced from one sample in a study of cytotoxic CD8 clonotypes in ibrutinib-treated CLL (dated by TCRdb to the early 2020s). Library creation used the immunoSEQ multiplex PCR assay. Sourced from immuneACCESS, this table was stored by TCRdb with only in-frame sequences that have V and J called. A share of the clones is absent; for the studies checked, an unresolved V gene accounts for under half, and the remainder has no known explanation. Present in this sample are some 290,000 clones, approximately 80% of which were seen just once. The top ten clones comprise about 6.7% of the sample. Sequencing was performed on PBMCs, taken before ibrutinib treatment. All receptors come from a human donor with chronic lymphocytic leukemia.

The chain combines TRBV27 with TRBJ2-7; TRBD1 is a possible D gene (6 bases). The CDR3 loop spans 13 amino acids. Trimming cost V 4 bases and J 4 bases, with 11 bases left between them. The V gene's germline CDR1 is MNHEY and CDR2 SMNVEV (reference sequence). CDR3 in amino acids: CASSSGTNYEQYF. The CDR3 region has the DNA TGTGCCAGCAGTTCAGGGACAAATTACGAGCAGTACTTC.

The chain joins TRBV2 to TRBJ2-7, with 12 bases identical to TRBD1. J gave up 7 bases and V 7 bases, and 11 bases lay outside the gene matches. The CDR3 totals 15 residues. Per germline, CDR1 SNHLY and CDR2 FYNNEI. This CDR3 is CASKTGTGGPGEQYF. CDR3 nucleotides: TGTGCCAGCAAAACCGGGACAGGGGGCCCGGGGGAGCAGTACTTC.

This rearrangement joins TRBV30 to TRBJ2-7; TRBD2 matches 12 bases. In germline, CDR1 is GTSNPN, CDR2 SVGIG (reference sequence). V was pared by 4 bases and J by 2 bases, with 3 bases of the junction left unmatched. CDR3 length: 14 residues. CDR3 loop: CAWMTSGRPYEQYF. CDR3 DNA: TGTGCCTGGATGACTAGCGGGAGACCCTACGAGCAGTACTTC.